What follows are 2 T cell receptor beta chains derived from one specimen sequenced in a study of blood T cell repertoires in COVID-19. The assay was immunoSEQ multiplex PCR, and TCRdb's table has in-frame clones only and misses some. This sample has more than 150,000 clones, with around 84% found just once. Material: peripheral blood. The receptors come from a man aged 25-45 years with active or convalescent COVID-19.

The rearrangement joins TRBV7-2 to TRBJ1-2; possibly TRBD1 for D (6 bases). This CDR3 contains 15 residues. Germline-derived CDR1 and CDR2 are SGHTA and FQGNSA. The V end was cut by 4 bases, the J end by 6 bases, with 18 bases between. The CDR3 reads CASSSRNAGDDGYTF. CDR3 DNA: TGTGCCAGCAGCTCACGCAACGCAGGGGACGATGGCTACACCTTC.

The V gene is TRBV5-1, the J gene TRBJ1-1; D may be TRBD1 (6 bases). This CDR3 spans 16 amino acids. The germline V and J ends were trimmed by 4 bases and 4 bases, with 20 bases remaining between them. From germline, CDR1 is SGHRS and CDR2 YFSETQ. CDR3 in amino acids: CASSQTPQGGSTEAFF. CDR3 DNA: TGCGCCAGCAGCCAGACCCCACAAGGGGGTAGCACTGAAGCTTTCTTT.